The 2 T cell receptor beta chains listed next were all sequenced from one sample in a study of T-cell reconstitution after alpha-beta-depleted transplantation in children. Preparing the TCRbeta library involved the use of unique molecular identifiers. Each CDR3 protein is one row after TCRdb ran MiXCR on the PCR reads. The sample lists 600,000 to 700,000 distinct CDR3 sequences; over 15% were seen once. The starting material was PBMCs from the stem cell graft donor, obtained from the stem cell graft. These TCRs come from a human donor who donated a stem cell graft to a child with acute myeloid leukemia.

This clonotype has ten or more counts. The CDR3 reads CSARDQGTGNNEQFF. CDR3 coding DNA: TGCAGTGCTAGAGATCAGGGGACTGGAAACAATGAGCAGTTCTTC. The genes are TRBV20-1 and TRBJ2-1; either TRBD1 or TRBD2 may supply D (6 bases each). V was pared by 0 bases and J by 5 bases, with 14 bases between. In germline, CDR1 is DFQATT, CDR2 SNEGSKA (reference sequence). This CDR3 contains 15 residues.

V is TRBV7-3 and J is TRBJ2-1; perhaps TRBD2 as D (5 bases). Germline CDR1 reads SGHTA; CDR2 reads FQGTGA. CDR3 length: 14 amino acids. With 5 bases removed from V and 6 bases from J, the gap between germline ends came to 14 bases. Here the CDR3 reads CASSPTLAPNEQFF. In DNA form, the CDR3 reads TGTGCCAGCAGCCCCACTCTAGCACCCAATGAGCAGTTCTTC.